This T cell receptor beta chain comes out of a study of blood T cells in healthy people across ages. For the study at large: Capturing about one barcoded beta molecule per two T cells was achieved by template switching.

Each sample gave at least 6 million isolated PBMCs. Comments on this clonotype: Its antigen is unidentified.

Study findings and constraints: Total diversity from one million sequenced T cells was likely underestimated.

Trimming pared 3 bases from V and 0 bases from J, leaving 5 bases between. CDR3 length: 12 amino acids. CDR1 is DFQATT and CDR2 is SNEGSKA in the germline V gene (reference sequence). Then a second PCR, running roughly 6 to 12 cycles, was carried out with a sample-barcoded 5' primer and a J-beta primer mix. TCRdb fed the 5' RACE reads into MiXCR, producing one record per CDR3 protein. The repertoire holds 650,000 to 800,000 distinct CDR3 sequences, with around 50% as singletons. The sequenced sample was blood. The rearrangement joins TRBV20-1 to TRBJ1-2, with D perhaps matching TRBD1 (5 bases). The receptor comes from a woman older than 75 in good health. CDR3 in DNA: TGCAGTGCTAGGACAGCTAACTATGGCTACACCTTC. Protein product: CSARTANYGYTF.